The next 2 T cell receptor beta chains were all read from a single sample in a study of response to subunit inactivated influenza vaccine. TCRdb analysed the RT-PCR reads with MiXCR anew, one entry per CDR3 protein. Of under 800,000 distinct CDR3 sequences in the sample, approximately 15% were seen once. Sequenced here: PBMCs from blood, sampled 14 to 15 days before vaccination. All receptors come from a man aged 50 to 59 who received an inactivated influenza vaccine.

Only a few counts were recorded for this clonotype. The gene calls are TRBV27 and TRBJ2-7, with TRBD1 matching over 7 bases. The germline gives CDR1 MNHEY, CDR2 SMNVEV (reference sequence). The junction had 13 bases not matched to a gene; V was cut back by 6 bases and J by 2 bases. The CDR3 runs 16 residues. The chain's CDR3 is CASSPQAGGIPYEQYF. The DNA of the CDR3 is TGTGCCAGCAGCCCACAAGCAGGGGGTATCCCCTACGAGCAGTACTTC.

This chain uses TRBV7-2 with TRBJ2-2; 11 positions match TRBD2. The CDR3 runs to 16 residues. The V gene end was trimmed by 4 bases and the J gene end by 3 bases; junction bases not matched to a gene: 4. The V gene's germline CDR1 is SGHTA and CDR2 FQGNSA. CDR3 bases: TGTGCCAGCAGCTCCGGGACTAGCGGCTACACCGGGGAGCTGTTTTTT. As protein: CASSSGTSGYTGELFF.